This TCR beta chain was sequenced for a study of T cell repertoires in cytomegalovirus infection. A single record per CDR3 protein comes from TCRdb applying MiXCR to the reads. Among about 310,000 distinct CDR3 sequences, roughly 16% were seen once, and the ten largest hold 12%. The CDR3 is made up of 19 amino acids. Germline V gene lookup returns CDR1 SGHTA and CDR2 FQGNSA. The trim removed 2 bases at V and 3 bases at J, leaving 15 bases unmatched. In its sample, this clonotype was seen many times. The sequence was collected from a human donor in good health (CMV status not recorded). Some clones in this sample may be carry-over from other donors' samples. The chain uses TRBV7-2 and TRBJ2-3; 9 positions match TRBD1. The sample consisted of PBMCs. CDR3 protein: CASSLRWALGQGVTDTQYF. In nucleotides, the CDR3 is TGTGCCAGCAGCTTACGTTGGGCCCTGGGACAGGGAGTTACAGATACGCAGTATTTT. Looking up the rest from reference TRBV7-2 and TRBJ2-3 gives the full variable domain: GAGVSQSPSNKVTEKGKDVELRCDPISGHTALYWYRQSLGQGLEFLIYFQGNSAPDKSGLPSDRFSAERTGGSVSTLTIQRTQQEDSAVYLCASSLRWALGQGVTDTQYFGPGTRLTVL.